This TCR beta chain was obtained from a study of T cell repertoires in cytomegalovirus infection. TCRdb reprocessed the reads via MiXCR and lists one record per CDR3 protein. Found here are approximately 240,000 distinct CDR3 sequences, more than 9% of them singletons; the top ten hold 1.5% to 2%. The CDR3 is 15 residues long. V shed 5 bases and J 3 bases; nucleotides not matched to a gene: 5. In germline, CDR1 is SGHTA, CDR2 FQGNSA. Sequences were obtained from PBMCs. The gene calls are TRBV7-2 and TRBJ1-5, with 9 bases lining up with TRBD1. This TCR derives from a human donor in good health (CMV status not recorded). Some clones in this sample may be carry-over from other donors' samples. The CDR3, as DNA: TGTGCCAGCAGCCACAGGGGGCAGAACAATCAGCCCCAGCATTTT. This encodes CASSHRGQNNQPQHF.